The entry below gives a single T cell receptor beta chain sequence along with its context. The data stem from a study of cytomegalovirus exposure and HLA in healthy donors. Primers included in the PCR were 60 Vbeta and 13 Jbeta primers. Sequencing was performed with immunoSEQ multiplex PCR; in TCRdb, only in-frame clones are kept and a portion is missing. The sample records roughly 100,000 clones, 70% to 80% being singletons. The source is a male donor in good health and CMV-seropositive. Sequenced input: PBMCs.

The CDR3 sequence: CASGAGGGNTIYF. The CDR3 coding sequence is TGTGCCAGCGGGGCCGGGGGGGGAAACACCATATATTTT. The J gene is TRBJ1-3, the V gene TRBV9; the D gene is possibly TRBD1 (5 bases). In germline, CDR1 is SGDLS, CDR2 YYNGEE. The CDR3 spans 13 residues. V was clipped by 7 bases and J by 4 bases, with 12 bases between them.